This T cell receptor (beta chain) was retrieved from a study of a mutant IDH1 vaccine in newly diagnosed glioma. In the study overall: Previous care, which was radiotherapy, temozolomide, or both, most often involved both.

TCRdb's table, derived via immunoSEQ multiplex PCR, lists solely in-frame clones and lacks some. This table has about 35,000 clones, roughly nine tenths appearing once. Time point denoted: baseline, week 1 (first vaccination visit). Treatment indicated: pre-vaccination baseline after standard-of-care therapy. Donors had new WHO grade 3 or 4 IDH1-mutant, ATRX-lost astrocytomas. The CDR3 contains 16 residues. Unmatched junction bases numbered 9, after V lost 6 bases and J lost 7 bases. CDR1 and CDR2 (germline): SNHLY, FYNNEI. The sample in question was PBMCs, obtained from a glioma patient treated with radiotherapy, temozolomide or both. The rearrangement links TRBV2 to TRBJ2-1, with 13 bases lining up with TRBD2. This sequence originates from a woman in her 40s with glioma. CDR3 nucleotides: TGTGCCAGCAGAAACGGACTAGCGGGAGTCTCTAATGAGCAGTTCTTC. The encoded protein is CASRNGLAGVSNEQFF.